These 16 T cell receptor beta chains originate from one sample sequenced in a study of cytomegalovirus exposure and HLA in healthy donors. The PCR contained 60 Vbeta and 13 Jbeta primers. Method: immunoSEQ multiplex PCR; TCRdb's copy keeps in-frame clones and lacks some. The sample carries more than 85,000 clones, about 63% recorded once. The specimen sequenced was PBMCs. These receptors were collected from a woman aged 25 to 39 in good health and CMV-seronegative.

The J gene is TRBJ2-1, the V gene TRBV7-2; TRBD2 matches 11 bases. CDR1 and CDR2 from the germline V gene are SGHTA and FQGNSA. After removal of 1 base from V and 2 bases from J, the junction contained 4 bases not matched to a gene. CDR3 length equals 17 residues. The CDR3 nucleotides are TGTGCCAGCAGCTTAGGTAGCGGGAGGGCCGCCTACAATGAGCAGTTCTTC. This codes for CASSLGSGRAAYNEQFF.

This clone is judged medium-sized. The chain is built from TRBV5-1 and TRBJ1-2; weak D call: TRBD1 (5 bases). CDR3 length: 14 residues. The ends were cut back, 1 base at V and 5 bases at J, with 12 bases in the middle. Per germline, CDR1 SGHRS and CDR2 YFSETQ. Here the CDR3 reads CASSLSGGQYGYTF. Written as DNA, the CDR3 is TGCGCCAGCAGCTTGTCGGGGGGTCAATATGGCTACACCTTC.

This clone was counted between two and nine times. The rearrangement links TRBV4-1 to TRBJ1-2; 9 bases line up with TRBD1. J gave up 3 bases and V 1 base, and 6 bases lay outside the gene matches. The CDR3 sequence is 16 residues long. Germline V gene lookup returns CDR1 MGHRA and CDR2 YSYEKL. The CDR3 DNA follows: TGCGCCAGCAGCCAAGCCGGGACAGGGATTGACTATGGCTACACCTTC. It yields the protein CASSQAGTGIDYGYTF.

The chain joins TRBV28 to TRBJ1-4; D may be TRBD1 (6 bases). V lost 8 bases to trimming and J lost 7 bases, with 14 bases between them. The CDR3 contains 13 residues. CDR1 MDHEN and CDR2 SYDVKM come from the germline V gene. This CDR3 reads CASWPGGFEKLFF. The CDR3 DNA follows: TGTGCCAGCTGGCCGGGGGGCTTTGAAAAACTGTTTTTT.

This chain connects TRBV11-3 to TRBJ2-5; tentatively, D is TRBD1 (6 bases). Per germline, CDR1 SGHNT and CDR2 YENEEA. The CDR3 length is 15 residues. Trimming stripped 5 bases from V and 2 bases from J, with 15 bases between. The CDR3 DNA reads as TGTGCCAGCAGCGCACGAACAGGGATTCAAGAGACCCAGTACTTC. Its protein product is CASSARTGIQETQYF.

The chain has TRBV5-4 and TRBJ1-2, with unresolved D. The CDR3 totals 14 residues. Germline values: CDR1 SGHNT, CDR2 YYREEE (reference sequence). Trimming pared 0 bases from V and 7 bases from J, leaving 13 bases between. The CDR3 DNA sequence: TGTGCCAGCAGCTTGGTTGAGGCTGGAGGTGGCTACACCTTC. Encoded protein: CASSLVEAGGGYTF.

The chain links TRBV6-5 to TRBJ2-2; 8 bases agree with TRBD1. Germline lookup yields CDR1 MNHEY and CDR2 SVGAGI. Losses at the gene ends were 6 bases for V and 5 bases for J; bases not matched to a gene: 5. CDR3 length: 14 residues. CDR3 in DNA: TGTGCCAGCAGAGCAGGGGGCGATACCGGGGAGCTGTTTTTT. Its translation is CASRAGGDTGELFF.

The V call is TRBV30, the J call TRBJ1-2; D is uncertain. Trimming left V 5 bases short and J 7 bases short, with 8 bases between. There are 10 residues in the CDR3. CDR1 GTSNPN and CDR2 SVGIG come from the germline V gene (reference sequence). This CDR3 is CAWQGSGYTF. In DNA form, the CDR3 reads TGTGCCTGGCAAGGGAGTGGCTACACCTTC.

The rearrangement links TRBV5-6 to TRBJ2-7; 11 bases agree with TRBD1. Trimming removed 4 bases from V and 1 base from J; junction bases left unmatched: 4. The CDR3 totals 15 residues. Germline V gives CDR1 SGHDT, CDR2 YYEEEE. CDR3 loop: CASSTGTGGSYEQYF. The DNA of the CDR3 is TGTGCCAGCAGCACCGGGACAGGGGGGTCCTACGAGCAGTACTTC.

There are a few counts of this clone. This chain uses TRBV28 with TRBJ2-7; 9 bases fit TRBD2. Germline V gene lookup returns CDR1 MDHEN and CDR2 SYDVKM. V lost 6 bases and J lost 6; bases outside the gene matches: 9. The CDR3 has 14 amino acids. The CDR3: CASSPALAGFEQYF. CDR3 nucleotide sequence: TGTGCCAGCAGCCCGGCGCTAGCGGGATTCGAGCAGTACTTC.

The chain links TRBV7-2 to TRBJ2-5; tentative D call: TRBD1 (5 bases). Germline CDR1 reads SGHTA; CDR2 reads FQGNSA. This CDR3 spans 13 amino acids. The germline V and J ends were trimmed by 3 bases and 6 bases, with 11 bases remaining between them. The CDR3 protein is CASSFFAGQTQYF. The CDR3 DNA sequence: TGTGCCAGCAGCTTCTTCGCAGGGCAGACCCAGTACTTC.

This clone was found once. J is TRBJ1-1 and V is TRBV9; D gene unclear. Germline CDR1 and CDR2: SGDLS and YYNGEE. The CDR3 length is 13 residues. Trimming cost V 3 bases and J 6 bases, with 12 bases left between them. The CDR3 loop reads CASSAGREAEAFF. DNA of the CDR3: TGTGCCAGCAGCGCCGGAAGGGAGGCTGAAGCTTTCTTT. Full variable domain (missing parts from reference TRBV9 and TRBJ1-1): DSGVTQTPKHLITATGQRVTLRCSPRSGDLSVYWYQQSLDQGLQFLIQYYNGEERAKGNILERFSAQQFPDLHSELNLSSLELGDSALYFCASSAGREAEAFFGQGTRLTVV.

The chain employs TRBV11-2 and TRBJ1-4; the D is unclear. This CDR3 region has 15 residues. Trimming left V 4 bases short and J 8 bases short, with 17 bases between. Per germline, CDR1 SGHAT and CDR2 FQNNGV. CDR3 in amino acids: CASSSTPGYTEKLFF. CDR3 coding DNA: TGTGCCAGCAGCTCGACCCCGGGGTATACGGAAAAACTGTTTTTT.

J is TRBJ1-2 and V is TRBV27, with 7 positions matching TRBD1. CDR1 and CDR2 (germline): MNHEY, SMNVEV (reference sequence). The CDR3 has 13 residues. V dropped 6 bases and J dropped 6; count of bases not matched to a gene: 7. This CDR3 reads CASRMTGINGYTF. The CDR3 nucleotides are TGTGCCAGCAGGATGACAGGGATTAATGGCTACACCTTC.

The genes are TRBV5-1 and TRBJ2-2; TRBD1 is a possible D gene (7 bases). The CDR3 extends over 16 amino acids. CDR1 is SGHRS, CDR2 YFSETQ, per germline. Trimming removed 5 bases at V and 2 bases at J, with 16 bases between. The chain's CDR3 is CASSYAGQPNTGELFF. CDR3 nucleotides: TGCGCCAGCAGTTATGCGGGACAGCCAAACACCGGGGAGCTGTTTTTT.

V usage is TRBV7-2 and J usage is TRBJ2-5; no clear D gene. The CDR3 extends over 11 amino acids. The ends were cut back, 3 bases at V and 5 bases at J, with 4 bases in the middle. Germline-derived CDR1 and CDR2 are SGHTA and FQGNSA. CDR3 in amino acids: CASSFLETQYF. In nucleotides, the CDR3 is TGTGCCAGCAGCTTCTTGGAGACCCAGTACTTC.